Below are 10 T cell receptor beta chains sequenced from a single sample in a study of T cells after yellow fever vaccination. In TCRdb, the 5' RACE reads were re-called with MiXCR into one record per CDR3 protein. The data hold about 1,200 distinct CDR3 sequences, with around 9.9% observed a single time. Sequencing used CD8+ T cells binding an NS4B(214-222) dextramer, sorted from PBMCs, obtained roughly 23 days after the first yellow fever vaccination. Source of these receptors: a man younger than 35 who received the YFV17D yellow fever vaccine.

By sample share, this clonotype is medium-sized. This chain uses TRBV4-3 with TRBJ1-4; D perhaps matches TRBD1 (6 bases). Per germline, CDR1 LGHNA and CDR2 YSLEER. There are 17 residues in the CDR3. V dropped 1 base and J dropped 8 bases, with 20 bases sitting between them. The CDR3 sequence: CASSQGLPGDIREKLFF. CDR3 in DNA: TGCGCCAGCAGCCAAGGCCTCCCAGGGGACATCCGGGAAAAACTGTTTTTT.

This clonotype is labeled medium-sized (0.01 to 0.1%). CDR3: CASSEWVQSPTEAFF. CDR3 DNA: TGTGCCAGCAGTGAGTGGGTGCAAAGTCCCACTGAAGCTTTCTTT. The chain employs TRBV2 and TRBJ1-1; D not certain. This CDR3 spans 15 amino acids. Germline V gene data show CDR1 as SNHLY and CDR2 as FYNNEI. V lost 3 bases and J 4 bases, leaving 15 bases between the germline ends.

Relative to its sample, this clonotype is medium-sized (0.01 to 0.1%). The chain combines TRBV6-6 with TRBJ1-2; D is perhaps TRBD1 (6 bases). The CDR3 loop spans 12 amino acids. Germline values: CDR1 MNHNY, CDR2 SVGAGI (reference sequence). The V gene lost 5 bases and the J gene lost 4 bases, with 8 bases spanning the gap. This CDR3 is CASSQGIYGYTF. The DNA of the CDR3 is TGTGCCAGCAGTCAGGGGATCTATGGCTACACCTTC.

Judged by abundance, this clonotype is medium-sized (0.01 to 0.1%). J is TRBJ1-2 and V is TRBV15; D gene uncertain. Germline CDR1 LNHNV, CDR2 YYDKDF (reference sequence). V dropped 0 bases and J dropped 2 bases, with 10 bases sitting between them. The CDR3 runs 15 residues. In nucleotides, the CDR3 is TGTGCCACCAGCAGAGATACCGGCGGGAACTATGGCTACACCTTC. Amino acid sequence: CATSRDTGGNYGYTF.

By its share, this clonotype is large. The V gene is TRBV5-1, the J gene TRBJ1-2; 8 bases line up with TRBD1. The CDR3 sequence is 14 residues long. CDR1 is SGHRS, CDR2 YFSETQ, per germline. The V gene end was trimmed by 5 bases and the J gene end by 5 bases; junction bases not matched to a gene: 8. The CDR3 loop reads CASRTDRVRYGYTF. In nucleotides, the CDR3 is TGCGCCAGCAGAACGGACAGGGTGAGGTATGGCTACACCTTC.

By share, this clonotype ranks as medium-sized. The V call is TRBV10-3, the J call TRBJ1-2; D possibly corresponds to TRBD1 (6 bases). Trimming pared 2 bases from V and 4 bases from J, leaving 14 bases between. The CDR3 runs 15 residues. Germline V gene sequence: CDR1 ENHRY, CDR2 SYGVKD. CDR3 in amino acids: CAISETGTGSYGYTF. The CDR3 DNA follows: TGTGCCATCAGTGAGACCGGTACAGGGAGCTATGGCTACACCTTC.

By sample share, this clonotype is large (0.1 to 1%). The chain employs TRBV9 and TRBJ1-2; TRBD1 might be the D (5 bases). Germline CDR1 and CDR2: SGDLS and YYNGEE. Trimming stripped 4 bases from V and 0 bases from J, with 13 bases between. The CDR3 spans 15 residues. The CDR3 loop reads CASSLGTETNYGYTF. The CDR3 DNA reads as TGTGCCAGCAGCCTTGGGACGGAAACTAACTATGGCTACACCTTC. The full variable domain, rest sourced from reference TRBV9 and TRBJ1-2, is DSGVTQTPKHLITATGQRVTLRCSPRSGDLSVYWYQQSLDQGLQFLIQYYNGEERAKGNILERFSAQQFPDLHSELNLSSLELGDSALYFCASSLGTETNYGYTFGSGTRLTVV.

In its sample, this clonotype ranks as medium-sized. The chain joins TRBV6-5 to TRBJ1-1; D is unresolved. Trimming removed 5 bases at V and 11 bases at J, with 18 bases between. The germline CDR1 and CDR2 sequences are MNHEY and SVGAGI. The CDR3 spans 13 residues. The DNA for the CDR3 is TGTGCCAGCAGTCCTGGGCCGTGGGGTATTGCTTTCTTT. It encodes CASSPGPWGIAFF.

V usage is TRBV12-3 or TRBV12-4 and J usage is TRBJ2-5; 11 bases align to TRBD1. Trimming cost V 7 bases and J 7 bases; bases outside gene matches: 8. The CDR3 sequence is 14 residues long. The CDR3 DNA follows: TGTGCCAGCACCCCGGGACAGGGGGGAATGACCCAGTACTTC. Translating gives CASTPGQGGMTQYF.

This clonotype was observed at least ten times. The chain carries TRBV6-5 and TRBJ1-2; 9 nucleotides match TRBD1. The CDR3 sequence is 13 residues long. Looked up from germline, CDR1 is MNHEY and CDR2 is SVGAGI. J was trimmed by 5 bases and V by 5 bases; bases with no gene match: 3. This chain's CDR3 is CASSLQGAYGYTF. The CDR3 DNA is TGTGCCAGCAGTCTACAGGGGGCTTATGGCTACACCTTC.